This T cell receptor beta chain comes out of a study of OX40 agonist ivuxolimab in advanced cancers. At the level of the study: Earlier treatment with anti-PD-1, anti-PD-L1 or anti-CTLA-4 was permitted, and approximately 38% had received some.

Looked up from germline, CDR1 is SGHRS and CDR2 is YFSETQ. This CDR3 is 16 amino acids long. V dropped 4 bases and J dropped 0 bases, with 14 bases sitting between them. Worth noting for this clone: Its target is unknown.

TCRdb's copy holds only in-frame clones and misses some; the assay was immunoSEQ multiplex PCR. The sample shows some 95,000 clones, 70% to 90% of them seen only once. Study findings and constraints: More expanded clones were found, on average, in CD8+ than in CD4+ T cells. Nonresponders included some who also had low normalized T-cell clonal expansion. With doses of 0.1 to 3.0 mg/kg, CD4+ and CD8+ blood T cells had undergone clonal expansion by week 6.

Material: CD4+ or CD8+ T cells sorted from blood, obtained in a trial of the OX40 agonist ivuxolimab. The chain combines TRBV5-1 with TRBJ2-1, with D uncertain. The TCR originated in an adult with an advanced solid tumor such as melanoma, head and neck, liver or kidney cancer. The CDR3 DNA follows: TGCGCCAGCAGCCCAAAGACCAGGACCTCCTACAATGAGCAGTTCTTC. Protein: CASSPKTRTSYNEQFF.